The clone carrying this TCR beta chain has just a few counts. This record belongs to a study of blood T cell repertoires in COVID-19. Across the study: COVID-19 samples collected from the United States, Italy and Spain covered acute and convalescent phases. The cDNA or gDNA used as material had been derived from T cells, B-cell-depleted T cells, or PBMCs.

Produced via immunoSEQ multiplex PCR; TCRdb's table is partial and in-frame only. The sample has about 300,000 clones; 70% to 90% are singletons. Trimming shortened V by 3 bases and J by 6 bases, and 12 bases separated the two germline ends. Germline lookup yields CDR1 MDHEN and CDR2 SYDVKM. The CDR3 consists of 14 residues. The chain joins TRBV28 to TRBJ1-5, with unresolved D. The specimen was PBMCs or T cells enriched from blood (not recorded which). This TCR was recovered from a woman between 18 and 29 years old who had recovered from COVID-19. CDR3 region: CASSLEGAGQPQHF. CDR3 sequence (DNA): TGTGCCAGCAGTTTGGAGGGCGCGGGTCAGCCCCAGCATTTT.